This record looks at one TCR beta chain sequence and its context. This specimen includes other DNA sequences encoding the same CDR3. Only CD45RO-negative cells positively selected for CCR7 counted as naive CD8 cells, so terminally differentiated effector memory CD45RA+ cells were excluded. These data come from a study of shared clonotypes between healthy human individuals. Replicate PCRs run on sorted subsets employed around 200 ng DNA, 30,000 to 35,000 T cell genomes. This table comes from immunoSEQ multiplex PCR, and its TCRdb copy is limited to in-frame clones, with some not included. This table has some 1,900,000 clones, about 95% appearing once. The CDR3 covers 13 residues. Germline lookup yields CDR1 SEHNR and CDR2 FQNEAQ (reference sequence). The V end lost 5 bases, the J end lost 2 bases, and 8 bases lay between the germline ends.

V is TRBV7-9 and J is TRBJ2-3; D not resolved. This receptor was obtained from a man aged 18-30 years in good health. Sequenced input: naive CD8+ T cells sorted from blood. The CDR3 DNA follows: TGTGCCAGCAGCCCCCCAGACACAGATACGCAGTATTTT. This translates into CASSPPDTDTQYF.